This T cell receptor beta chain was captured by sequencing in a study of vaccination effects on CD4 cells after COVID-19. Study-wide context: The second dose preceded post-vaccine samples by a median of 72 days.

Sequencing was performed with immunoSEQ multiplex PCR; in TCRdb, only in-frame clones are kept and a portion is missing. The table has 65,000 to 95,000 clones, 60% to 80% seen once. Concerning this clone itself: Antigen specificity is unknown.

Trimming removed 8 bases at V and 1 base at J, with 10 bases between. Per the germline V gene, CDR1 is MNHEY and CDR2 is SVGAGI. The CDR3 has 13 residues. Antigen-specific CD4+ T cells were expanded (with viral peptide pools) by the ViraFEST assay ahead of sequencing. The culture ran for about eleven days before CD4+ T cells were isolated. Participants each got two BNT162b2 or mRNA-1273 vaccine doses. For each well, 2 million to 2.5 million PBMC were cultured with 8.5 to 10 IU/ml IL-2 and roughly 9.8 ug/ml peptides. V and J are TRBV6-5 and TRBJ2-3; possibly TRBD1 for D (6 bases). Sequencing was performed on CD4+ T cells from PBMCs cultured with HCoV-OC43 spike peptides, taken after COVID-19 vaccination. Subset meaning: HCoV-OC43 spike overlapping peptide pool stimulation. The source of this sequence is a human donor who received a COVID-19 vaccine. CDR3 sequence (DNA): TGTGCCAGCGCCGCAGGGGGCACAGATACGCAGTATTTT. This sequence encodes CASAAGGTDTQYF.